This entry features one TCR beta chain sequence. Using immunoSEQ multiplex PCR, the repertoire was profiled, and TCRdb retains in-frame clones only, with some absent. The table lists over 100,000 clones, roughly 89% of them singletons. The data belong to a study of control samples from healthy donors and cancer patients. Trimming shortened V by 0 bases and J by 5 bases, and 14 bases separated the two germline ends. Germline V gene data show CDR1 as SGHRS and CDR2 as YFSETQ. The CDR3 has 16 amino acids. The clonotype comes from a woman aged 45-59 years in good health. Source material: blood. The chain recombines TRBV5-1 with TRBJ2-2; possible D gene TRBD2, 5 bases. In DNA form, the CDR3 reads TGCGCCAGCAGCTTGGATATGGCAGGAGGAACCGGGGAGCTGTTTTTT. It codes for CASSLDMAGGTGELFF.